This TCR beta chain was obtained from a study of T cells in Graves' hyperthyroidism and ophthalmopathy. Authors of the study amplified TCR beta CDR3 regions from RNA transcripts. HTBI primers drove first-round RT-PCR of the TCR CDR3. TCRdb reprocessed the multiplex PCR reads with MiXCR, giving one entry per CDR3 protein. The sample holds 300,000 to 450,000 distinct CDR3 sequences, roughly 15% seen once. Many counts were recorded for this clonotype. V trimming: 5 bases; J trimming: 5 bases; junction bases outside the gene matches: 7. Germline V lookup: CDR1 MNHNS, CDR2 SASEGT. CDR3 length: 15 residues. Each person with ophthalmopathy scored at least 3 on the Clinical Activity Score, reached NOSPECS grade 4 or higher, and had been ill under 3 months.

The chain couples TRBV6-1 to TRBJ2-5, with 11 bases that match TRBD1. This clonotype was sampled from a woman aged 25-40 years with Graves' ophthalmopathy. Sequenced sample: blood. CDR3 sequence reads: CASSKRTGGGETQYF. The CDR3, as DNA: TGTGCCAGCAGTAAGCGGACAGGGGGCGGGGAGACCCAGTACTTC.